One sample yielded the 4 T cell receptor beta chains listed below, sequenced in a study of blood T cell repertoires in COVID-19. The data were produced by immunoSEQ multiplex PCR, yet TCRdb's version contains in-frame clones alone and is incomplete. The repertoire consists of about 70,000 clones, with 81% occurring once and the leading ten covering roughly 0.83%. The specimen was peripheral blood. The receptor set was obtained from a woman in her seventies with acute or convalescent COVID-19.

The rearrangement links TRBV30 to TRBJ2-3, with TRBD2 identical over 15 bases. The CDR3 has 15 residues. Germline CDR1 and CDR2: GTSNPN and SVGIG (reference sequence). V shed 3 bases and J 6 bases; nucleotides not matched to a gene: 4. The CDR3, as DNA: TGTGCCTGGAGCCTAGGACTAGCGGGGGGGGATACGCAGTATTTT. Its protein product is CAWSLGLAGGDTQYF.

The chain recombines TRBV19 with TRBJ2-3, with 11 positions matching TRBD1. The germline V gene has CDR1 LNHDA and CDR2 SQIVND (reference sequence). The CDR3 contains 16 residues. V lost 2 bases, J lost 4 bases, and 5 bases stayed unmatched. CDR3 bases: TGTGCCAGTAGTATATGGACAGGGGGCGGCGCAGATACGCAGTATTTT. Amino acid sequence: CASSIWTGGGADTQYF. The full variable domain, with the rest looked up from reference TRBV19 and TRBJ2-3, is DGGITQSPKYLFRKEGQNVTLSCEQNLNHDAMYWYRQDPGQGLRLIYYSQIVNDFQKGDIAEGYSVSREKKESFPLTVTSAQKNPTAFYLCASSIWTGGGADTQYFGPGTRLTVL.

The chain employs TRBV3-1 (or the pseudogene TRBV3-2) and TRBJ2-7, with 7 positions matching TRBD1. The V gene end was trimmed by 11 bases and the J gene end by 6 bases; junction bases not matched to a gene: 7. The CDR3 extends over 11 amino acids. CDR1 LGHDT and CDR2 YNNKEL come from the germline V gene (reference sequence). The CDR3 here is CAVGTAPEQYF. In DNA, the CDR3 is TGTGCCGTGGGGACAGCGCCCGAGCAGTACTTC.

The chain has TRBV5-4 and TRBJ2-3; TRBD1 might be the D (7 bases). The CDR3 has 14 residues. Germline V gene sequence: CDR1 SGHNT, CDR2 YYREEE (reference sequence). Trimming took 4 bases from V and 9 from J, leaving 18 bases between them. In nucleotides, the CDR3 is TGTGCCAGCAGCCCGGGGGTGGACAGGCGCACGCAGTATTTT. This sequence encodes CASSPGVDRRTQYF.